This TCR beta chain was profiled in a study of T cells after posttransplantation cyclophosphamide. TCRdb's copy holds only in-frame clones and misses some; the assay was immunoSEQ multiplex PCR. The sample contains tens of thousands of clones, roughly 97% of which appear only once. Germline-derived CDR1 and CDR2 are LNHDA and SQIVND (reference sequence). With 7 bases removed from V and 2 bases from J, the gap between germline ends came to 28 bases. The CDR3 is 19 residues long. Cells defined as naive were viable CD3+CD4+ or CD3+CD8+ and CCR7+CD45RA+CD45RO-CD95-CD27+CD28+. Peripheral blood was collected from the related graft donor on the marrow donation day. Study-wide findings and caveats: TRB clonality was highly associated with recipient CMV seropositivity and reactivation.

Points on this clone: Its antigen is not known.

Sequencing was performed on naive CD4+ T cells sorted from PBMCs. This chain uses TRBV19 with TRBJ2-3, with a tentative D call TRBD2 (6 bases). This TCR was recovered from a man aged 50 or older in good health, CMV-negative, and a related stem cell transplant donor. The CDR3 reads CASKISRARGGGYTDTQYF. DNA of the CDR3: TGTGCCAGTAAAATAAGCAGAGCGCGGGGCGGCGGATACACAGATACGCAGTATTTT.